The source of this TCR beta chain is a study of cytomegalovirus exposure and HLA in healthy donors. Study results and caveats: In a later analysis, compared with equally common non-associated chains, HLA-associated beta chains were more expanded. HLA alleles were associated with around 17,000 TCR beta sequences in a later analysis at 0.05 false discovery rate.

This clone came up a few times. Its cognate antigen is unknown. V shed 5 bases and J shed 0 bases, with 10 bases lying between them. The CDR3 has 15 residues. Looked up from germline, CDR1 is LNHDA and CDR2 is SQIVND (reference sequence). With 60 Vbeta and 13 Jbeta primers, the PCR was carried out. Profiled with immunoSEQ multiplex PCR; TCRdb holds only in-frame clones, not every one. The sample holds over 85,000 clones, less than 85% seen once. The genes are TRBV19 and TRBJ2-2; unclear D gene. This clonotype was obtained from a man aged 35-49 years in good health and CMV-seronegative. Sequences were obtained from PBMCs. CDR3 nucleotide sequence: TGTGCCAGTAGTGGGCAAACCTCGAACACCGGGGAGCTGTTTTTT. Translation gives CASSGQTSNTGELFF.